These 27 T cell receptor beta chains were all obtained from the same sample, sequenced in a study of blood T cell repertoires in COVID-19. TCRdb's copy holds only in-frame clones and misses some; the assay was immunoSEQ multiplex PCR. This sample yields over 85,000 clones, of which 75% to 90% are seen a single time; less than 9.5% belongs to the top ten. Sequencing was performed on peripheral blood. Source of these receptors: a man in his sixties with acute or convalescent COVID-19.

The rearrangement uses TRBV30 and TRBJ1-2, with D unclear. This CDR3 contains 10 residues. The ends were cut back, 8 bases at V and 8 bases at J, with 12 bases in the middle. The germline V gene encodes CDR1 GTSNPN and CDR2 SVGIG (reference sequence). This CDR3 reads CAMMAVGYTF. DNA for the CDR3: TGTGCCATGATGGCTGTCGGCTACACCTTC.

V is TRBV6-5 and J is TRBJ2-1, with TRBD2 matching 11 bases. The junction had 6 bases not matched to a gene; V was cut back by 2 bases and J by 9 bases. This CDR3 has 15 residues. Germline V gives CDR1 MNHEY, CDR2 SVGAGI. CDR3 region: CASSYSTSGSFEQFF. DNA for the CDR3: TGTGCCAGCAGTTACAGTACTAGCGGGAGTTTTGAGCAGTTCTTC.

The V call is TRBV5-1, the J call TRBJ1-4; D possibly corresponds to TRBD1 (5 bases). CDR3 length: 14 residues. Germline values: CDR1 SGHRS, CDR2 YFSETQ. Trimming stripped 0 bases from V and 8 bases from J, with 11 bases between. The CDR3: CASSLGVRGEKLFF. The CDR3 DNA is TGCGCCAGCAGCTTGGGAGTTAGGGGCGAAAAACTGTTTTTT.

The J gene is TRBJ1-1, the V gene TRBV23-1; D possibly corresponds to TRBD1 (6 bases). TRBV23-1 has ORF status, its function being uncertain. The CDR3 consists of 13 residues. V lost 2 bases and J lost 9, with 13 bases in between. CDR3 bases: TGCGCCAGCAGTCAAGACCTCGGGACACAAGCTTTCTTT. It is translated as CASSQDLGTQAFF.

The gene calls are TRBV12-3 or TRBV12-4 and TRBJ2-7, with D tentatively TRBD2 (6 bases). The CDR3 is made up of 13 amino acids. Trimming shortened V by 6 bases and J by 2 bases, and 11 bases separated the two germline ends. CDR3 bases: TGTGCCAGCAGCCAGACGGGGGCCTACGAGCAGTACTTC. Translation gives CASSQTGAYEQYF.

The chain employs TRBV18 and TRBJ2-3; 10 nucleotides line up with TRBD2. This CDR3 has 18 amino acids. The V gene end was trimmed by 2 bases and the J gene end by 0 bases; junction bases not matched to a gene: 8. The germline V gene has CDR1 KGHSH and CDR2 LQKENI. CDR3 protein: CASSPKTSGYTSTDTQYF. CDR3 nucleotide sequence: TGTGCCAGCTCACCAAAGACTAGCGGGTATACTAGCACAGATACGCAGTATTTT.

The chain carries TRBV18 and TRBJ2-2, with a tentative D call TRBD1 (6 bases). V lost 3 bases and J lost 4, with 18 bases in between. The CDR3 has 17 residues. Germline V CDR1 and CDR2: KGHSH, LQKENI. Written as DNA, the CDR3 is TGTGCCAGCTCACCTTTTTCCCTGGGACACCTCACCGGGGAGCTGTTTTTT. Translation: CASSPFSLGHLTGELFF.

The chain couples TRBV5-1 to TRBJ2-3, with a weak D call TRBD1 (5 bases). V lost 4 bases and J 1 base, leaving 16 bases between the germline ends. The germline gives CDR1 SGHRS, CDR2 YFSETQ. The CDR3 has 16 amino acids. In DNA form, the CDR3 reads TGCGCCAGCAGCACCGCCGTGACAGAACGCACAGATACGCAGTATTTT. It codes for CASSTAVTERTDTQYF.

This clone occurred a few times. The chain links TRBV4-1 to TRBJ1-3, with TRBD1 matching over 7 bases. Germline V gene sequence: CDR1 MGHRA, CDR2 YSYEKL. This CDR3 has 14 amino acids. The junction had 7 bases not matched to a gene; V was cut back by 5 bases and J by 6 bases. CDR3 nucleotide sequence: TGCGCCAGCAGCACGACAGGGCCGGCAAACACCATATATTTT. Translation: CASSTTGPANTIYF.

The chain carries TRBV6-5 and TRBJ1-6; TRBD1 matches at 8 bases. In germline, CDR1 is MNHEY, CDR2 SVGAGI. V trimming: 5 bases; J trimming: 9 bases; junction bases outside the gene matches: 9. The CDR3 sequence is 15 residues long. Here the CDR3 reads CASSRGQGVRSPLHF. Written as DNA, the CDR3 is TGTGCCAGCAGTCGTGGACAGGGTGTTCGTTCACCCCTCCACTTT.

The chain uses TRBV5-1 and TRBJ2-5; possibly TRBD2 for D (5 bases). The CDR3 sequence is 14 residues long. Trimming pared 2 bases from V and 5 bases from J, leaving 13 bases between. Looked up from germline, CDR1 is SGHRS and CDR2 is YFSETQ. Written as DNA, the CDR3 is TGCGCCAGCAGCTTCTCCGGGTCGGGGGAGACCCAGTACTTC. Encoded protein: CASSFSGSGETQYF.

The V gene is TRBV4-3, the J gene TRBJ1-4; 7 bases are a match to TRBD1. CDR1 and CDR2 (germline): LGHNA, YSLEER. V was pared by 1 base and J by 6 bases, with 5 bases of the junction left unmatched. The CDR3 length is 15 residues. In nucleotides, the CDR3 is TGCGCCAGCAGCCAAGCAAGGGGGCGCCATGAAAAACTGTTTTTT. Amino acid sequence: CASSQARGRHEKLFF.

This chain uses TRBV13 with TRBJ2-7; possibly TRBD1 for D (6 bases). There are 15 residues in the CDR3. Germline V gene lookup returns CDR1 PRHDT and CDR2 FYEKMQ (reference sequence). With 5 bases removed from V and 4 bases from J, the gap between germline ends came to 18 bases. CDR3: CASSLSGQFRYEQYF. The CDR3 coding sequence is TGTGCCAGCAGCCTCTCAGGACAGTTTAGATACGAGCAGTACTTC.

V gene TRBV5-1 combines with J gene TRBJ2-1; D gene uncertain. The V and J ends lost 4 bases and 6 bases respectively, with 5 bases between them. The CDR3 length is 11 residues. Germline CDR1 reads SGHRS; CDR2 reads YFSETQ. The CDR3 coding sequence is TGCGCCAGCAGCCTAGGCAATGAGCAGTTCTTC. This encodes CASSLGNEQFF.

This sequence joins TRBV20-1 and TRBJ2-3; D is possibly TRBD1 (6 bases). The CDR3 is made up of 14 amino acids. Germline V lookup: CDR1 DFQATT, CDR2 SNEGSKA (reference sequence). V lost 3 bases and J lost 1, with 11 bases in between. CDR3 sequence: CSASLPGGTDTQYF. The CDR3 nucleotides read TGCAGTGCTAGTCTCCCAGGGGGCACAGATACGCAGTATTTT.

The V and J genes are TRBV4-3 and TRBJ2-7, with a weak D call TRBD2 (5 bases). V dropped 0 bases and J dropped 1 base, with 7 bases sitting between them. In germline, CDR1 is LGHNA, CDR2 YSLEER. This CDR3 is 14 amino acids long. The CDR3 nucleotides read TGCGCCAGCAGCCAAGAGCCGGGGTCCTACGAGCAGTACTTC. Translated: CASSQEPGSYEQYF.

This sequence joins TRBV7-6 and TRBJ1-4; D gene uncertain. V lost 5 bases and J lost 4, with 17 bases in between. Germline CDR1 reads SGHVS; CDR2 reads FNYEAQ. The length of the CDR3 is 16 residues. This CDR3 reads CASSHGRSSNNEKLFF. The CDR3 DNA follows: TGTGCCAGCAGCCACGGTCGGAGCAGCAATAATGAAAAACTGTTTTTT. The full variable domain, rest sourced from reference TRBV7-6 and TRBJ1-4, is GAGVSQSPRYKVTKRGQDVALRCDPISGHVSLYWYRQALGQGPEFLTYFNYEAQQDKSGLPNDRFSAERPEGSISTLTIQRTEQRDSAMYRCASSHGRSSNNEKLFFGSGTQLSVL.

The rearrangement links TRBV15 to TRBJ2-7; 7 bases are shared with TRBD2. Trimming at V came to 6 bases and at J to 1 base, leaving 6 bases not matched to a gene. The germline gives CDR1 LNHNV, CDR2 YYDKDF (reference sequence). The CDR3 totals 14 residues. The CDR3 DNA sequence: TGTGCCACCAGGCCGGGACTACTTTCCTACGAGCAGTACTTC. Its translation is CATRPGLLSYEQYF.

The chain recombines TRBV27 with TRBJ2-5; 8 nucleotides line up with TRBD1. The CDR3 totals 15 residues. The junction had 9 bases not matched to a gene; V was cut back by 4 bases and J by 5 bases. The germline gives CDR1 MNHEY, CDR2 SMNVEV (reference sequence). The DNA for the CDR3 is TGTGCCAGCAGTTACGGACAGGGACGGAGGGAGACCCAGTACTTC. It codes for CASSYGQGRRETQYF.

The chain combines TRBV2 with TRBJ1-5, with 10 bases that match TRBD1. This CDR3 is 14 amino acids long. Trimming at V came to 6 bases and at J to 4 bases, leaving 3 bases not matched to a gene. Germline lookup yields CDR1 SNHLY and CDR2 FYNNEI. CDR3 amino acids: CASRGDRGNQPQHF. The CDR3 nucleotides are TGTGCCAGCAGGGGGGACAGGGGTAATCAGCCCCAGCATTTT.

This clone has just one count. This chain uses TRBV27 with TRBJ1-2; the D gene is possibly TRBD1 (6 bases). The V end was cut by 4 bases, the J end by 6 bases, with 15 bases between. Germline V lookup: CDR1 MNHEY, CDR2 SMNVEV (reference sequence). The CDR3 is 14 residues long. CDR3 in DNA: TGTGCCAGCAGTTCCGACAGGTGGAGAGATGGCTACACCTTC. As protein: CASSSDRWRDGYTF.

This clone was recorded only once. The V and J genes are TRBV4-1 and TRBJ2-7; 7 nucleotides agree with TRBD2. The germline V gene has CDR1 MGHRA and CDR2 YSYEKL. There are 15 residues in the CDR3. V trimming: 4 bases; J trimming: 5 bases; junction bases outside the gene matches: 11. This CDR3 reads CASSPLWGGEDEQYF. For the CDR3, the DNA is TGCGCCAGCAGCCCACTATGGGGGGGAGAAGACGAGCAGTACTTC.

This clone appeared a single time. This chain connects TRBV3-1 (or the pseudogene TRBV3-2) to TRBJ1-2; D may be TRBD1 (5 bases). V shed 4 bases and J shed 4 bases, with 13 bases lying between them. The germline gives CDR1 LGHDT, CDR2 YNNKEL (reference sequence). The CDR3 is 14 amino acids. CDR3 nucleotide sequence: TGTGCCAGCAGCCCTGGGGGGAGCGGCTATGGCTACACCTTC. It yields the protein CASSPGGSGYGYTF.

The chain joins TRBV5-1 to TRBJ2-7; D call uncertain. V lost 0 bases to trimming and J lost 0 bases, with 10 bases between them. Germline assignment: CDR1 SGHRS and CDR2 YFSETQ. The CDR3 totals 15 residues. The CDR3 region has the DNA TGCGCCAGCAGCTTGGCCGGGTGGAGCTCCTACGAGCAGTACTTC. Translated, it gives CASSLAGWSSYEQYF.

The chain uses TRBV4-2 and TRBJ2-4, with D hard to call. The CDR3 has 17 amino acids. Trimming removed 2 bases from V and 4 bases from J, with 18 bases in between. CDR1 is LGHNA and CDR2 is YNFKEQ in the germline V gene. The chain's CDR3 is CASSQSFGSSTKNIQYF. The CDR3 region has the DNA TGTGCCAGCAGCCAAAGCTTTGGCAGTTCGACAAAAAACATTCAGTACTTC.

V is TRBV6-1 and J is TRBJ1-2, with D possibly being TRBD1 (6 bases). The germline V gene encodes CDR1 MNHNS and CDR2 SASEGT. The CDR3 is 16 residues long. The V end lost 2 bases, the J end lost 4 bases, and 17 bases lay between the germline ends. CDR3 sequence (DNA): TGTGCCAGCAGTGAATCGGCGGGGGCTGCCACCTATGGCTACACCTTC. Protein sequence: CASSESAGAATYGYTF.

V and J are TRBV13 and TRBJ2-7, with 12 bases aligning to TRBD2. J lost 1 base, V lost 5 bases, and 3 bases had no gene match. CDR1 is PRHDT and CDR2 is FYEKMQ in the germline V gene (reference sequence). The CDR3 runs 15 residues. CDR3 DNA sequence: TGTGCCAGCAGCCCAGGGACTAGCGGGTCCTACGAGCAGTACTTC. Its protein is CASSPGTSGSYEQYF.